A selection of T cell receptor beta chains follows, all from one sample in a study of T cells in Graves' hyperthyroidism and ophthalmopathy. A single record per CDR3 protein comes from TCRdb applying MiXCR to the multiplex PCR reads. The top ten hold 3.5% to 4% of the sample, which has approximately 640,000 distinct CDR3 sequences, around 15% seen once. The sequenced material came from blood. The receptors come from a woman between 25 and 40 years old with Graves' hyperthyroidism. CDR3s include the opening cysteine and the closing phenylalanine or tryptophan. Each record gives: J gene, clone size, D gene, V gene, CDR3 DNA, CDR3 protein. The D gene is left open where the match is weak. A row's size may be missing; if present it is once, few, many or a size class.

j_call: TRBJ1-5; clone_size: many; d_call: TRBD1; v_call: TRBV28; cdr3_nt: TGTGCCAGCAGTTCGCGGACCAGGGGGAGCAATCAGCCCCAGCATTTT; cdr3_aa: CASSSRTRGSNQPQHF
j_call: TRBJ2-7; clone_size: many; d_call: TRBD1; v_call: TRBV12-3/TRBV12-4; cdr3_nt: TGTGCCAGCAGTTCCGAGACAGGGGCCTACGAGCAGTACTTC; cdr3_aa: CASSSETGAYEQYF
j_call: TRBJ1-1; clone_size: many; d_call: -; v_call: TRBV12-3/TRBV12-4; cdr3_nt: TGTGCCAGCATCGGGGGGGGCGATGAAGCTTTCTTT; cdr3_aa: CASIGGGDEAFF
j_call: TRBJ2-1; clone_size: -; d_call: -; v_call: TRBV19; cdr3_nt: TGTGCCAGTAGTAATGCCCCCAATGAGCAGTTCTTC; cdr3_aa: CASSNAPNEQFF
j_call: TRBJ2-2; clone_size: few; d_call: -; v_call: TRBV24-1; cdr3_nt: TGTGCCACCAGACAGGGAGGGACGAACACCGGGGAGCTGTTTTTT; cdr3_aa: CATRQGGTNTGELFF
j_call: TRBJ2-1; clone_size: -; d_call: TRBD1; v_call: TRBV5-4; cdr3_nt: TGTGCCAGCAGCTTGGGAGGACAGGGTTATGAGCAGTTCTTC; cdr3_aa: CASSLGGQGYEQFF
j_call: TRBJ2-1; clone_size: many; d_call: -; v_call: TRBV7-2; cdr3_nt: TGTGCCAGCAGCCTTCTAATGGACGTCAATGAGCAGTTCTTC; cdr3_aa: CASSLLMDVNEQFF
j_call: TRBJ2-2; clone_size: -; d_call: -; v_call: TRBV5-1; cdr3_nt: TGCGCCAGCAGTCTATCGGGTGACGGGGAGCTGTTTTTT; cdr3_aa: CASSLSGDGELFF
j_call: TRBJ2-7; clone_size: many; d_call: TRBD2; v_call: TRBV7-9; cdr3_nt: TGTGCCAGCAGCCCGGCGGGGGGTTACGAGCAGTACTTC; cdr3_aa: CASSPAGGYEQYF
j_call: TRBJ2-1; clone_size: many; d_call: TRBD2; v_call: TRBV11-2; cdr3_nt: TGTGCCAGCAGCTTACGGGTAGCGGGAGTGTATGAGCAGTTCTTC; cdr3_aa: CASSLRVAGVYEQFF
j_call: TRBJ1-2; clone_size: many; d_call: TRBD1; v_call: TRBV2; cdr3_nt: TGTGCCAGCAGTTGGGACAGGGGAACCTATGGCTACACCTTC; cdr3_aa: CASSWDRGTYGYTF
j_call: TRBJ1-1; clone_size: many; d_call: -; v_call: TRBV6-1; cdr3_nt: TGTGCCAGCGGCCAATTAGGAGCTTTCTTT; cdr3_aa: CASGQLGAFF
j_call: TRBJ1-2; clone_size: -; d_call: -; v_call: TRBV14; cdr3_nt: TGTGCCCGCAGCCACGCAGGCAGCTATGGCTACACCTTC; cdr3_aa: CARSHAGSYGYTF
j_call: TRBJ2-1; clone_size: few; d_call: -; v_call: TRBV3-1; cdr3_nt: TGTGCCAGCAGAGACGTCGGGGGGCCCTACAATGAGCAGTTCTTC; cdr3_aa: CASRDVGGPYNEQFF
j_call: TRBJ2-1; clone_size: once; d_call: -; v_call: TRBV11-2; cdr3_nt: TGTGCCAGCAGCCGACCCGGAGCTGAGCAATTCTTC; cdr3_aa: CASSRPGAEQFF
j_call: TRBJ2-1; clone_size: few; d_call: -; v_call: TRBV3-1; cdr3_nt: TGTGCCAGCAGCCAAGGATGGAGCTCCTACAATGAGCAGTTCTTC; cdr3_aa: CASSQGWSSYNEQFF
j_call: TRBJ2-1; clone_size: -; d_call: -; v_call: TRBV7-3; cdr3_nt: TGTGCCAGCAGTTCGGACGTCGGGGCCAATGAGCAGTTCTTC; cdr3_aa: CASSSDVGANEQFF
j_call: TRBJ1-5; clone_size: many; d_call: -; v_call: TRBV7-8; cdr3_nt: TGTGCCAGCAGCTCCACGGGCGGGCCCCAGCATTTT; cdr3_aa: CASSSTGGPQHF
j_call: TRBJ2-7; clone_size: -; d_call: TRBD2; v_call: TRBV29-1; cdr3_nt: TGCAGCGTTGAAGGACTAGCGGACAACTACGAGCAGTACTTC; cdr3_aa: CSVEGLADNYEQYF
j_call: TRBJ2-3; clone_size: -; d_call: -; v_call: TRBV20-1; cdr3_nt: TGCAGTGTGGGTTTTAGTAAGGTGACAGATACGCAGTATTTT; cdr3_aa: CSVGFSKVTDTQYF
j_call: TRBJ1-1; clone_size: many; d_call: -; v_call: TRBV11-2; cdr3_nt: TGTGCCAGCAGCTTAGATTACCGGGGGACTGAAGCTTTCTTT; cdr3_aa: CASSLDYRGTEAFF
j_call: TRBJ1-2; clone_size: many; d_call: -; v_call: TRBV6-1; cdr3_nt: TGTGCCAGCAGTGACTACGGGGAATACTATGGCTACACCTTC; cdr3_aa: CASSDYGEYYGYTF
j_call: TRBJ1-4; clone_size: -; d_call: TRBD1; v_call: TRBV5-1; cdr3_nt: TGTGCCAGCAGCCAACCCGAGGACAGGGGAATTGGAAAACTGTTTTTT; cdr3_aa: CASSQPEDRGIGKLFF
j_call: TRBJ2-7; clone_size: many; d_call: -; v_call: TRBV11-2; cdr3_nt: TGTGCCAGCAGCCTCGCGGCATGGGGGGAGCAGTACTTC; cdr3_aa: CASSLAAWGEQYF
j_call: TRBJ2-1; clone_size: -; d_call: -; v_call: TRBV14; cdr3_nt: TGTGCCAGCAGCCTCTTAACAGGGTTAGGTGAGCAGTTCTTC; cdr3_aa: CASSLLTGLGEQFF
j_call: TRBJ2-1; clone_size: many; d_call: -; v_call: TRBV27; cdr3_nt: -; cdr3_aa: CASSFGPGFDEQFF
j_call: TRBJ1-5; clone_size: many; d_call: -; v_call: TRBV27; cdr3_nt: TGTGCCAGCAGAGGTGTTGGGAATCAGCCCCAGCATTTT; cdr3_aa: CASRGVGNQPQHF
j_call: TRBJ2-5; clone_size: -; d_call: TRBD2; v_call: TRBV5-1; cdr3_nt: TGCGCCAGCAGCTTGGACGGAGGGACTAGGGGGGTTCGGACCCAGTACTTC; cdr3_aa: CASSLDGGTRGVRTQYF
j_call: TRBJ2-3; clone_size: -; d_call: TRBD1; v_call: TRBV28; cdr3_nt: TGTGCCAGCAGTCTCAGGGGGCCGAACACAGATACGCAGTATTTT; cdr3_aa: CASSLRGPNTDTQYF
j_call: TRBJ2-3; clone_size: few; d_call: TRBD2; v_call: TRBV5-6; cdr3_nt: TGTGCCAGCAGCCCACCTAGCGGGGAACGTGATACGCAGTATTTT; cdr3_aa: CASSPPSGERDTQYF
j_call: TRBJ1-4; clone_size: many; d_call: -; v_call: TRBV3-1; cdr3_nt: TGTGCCAGCAGCCAAGGGATTGGAGGTCTAAAACTGTTTTTT; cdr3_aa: CASSQGIGGLKLFF
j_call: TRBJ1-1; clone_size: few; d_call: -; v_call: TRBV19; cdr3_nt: TGTGCCAGCTGTGACGGGTACACTGAAGCTTTCTTT; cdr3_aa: CASCDGYTEAFF
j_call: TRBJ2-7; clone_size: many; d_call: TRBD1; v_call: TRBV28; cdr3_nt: TGTGCCAGCAGTTACGATCAGGGGGCCGGGTACGAGCAGTACTTC; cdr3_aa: CASSYDQGAGYEQYF
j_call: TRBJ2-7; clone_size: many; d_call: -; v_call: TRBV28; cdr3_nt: TGTGCCAGCAGGTCCCGGGGCCAAACCTACGAGCAGTACTTC; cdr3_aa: CASRSRGQTYEQYF
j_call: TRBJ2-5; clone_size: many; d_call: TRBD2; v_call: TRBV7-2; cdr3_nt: TGTGCCAGCAGCCGAGCGGGGTCGCGGGAGACCCAGTACTTC; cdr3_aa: CASSRAGSRETQYF
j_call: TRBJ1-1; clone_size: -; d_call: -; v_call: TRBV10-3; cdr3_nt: TGTGCCACACAAGAAAAGGGACGGACGAACACTGAAGCTTTCTTT; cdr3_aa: CATQEKGRTNTEAFF
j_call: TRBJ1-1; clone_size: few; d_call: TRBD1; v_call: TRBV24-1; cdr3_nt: TGTGCCATTGGGGACAGGGGGTCCACTGAAGCTTTCTTT; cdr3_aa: CAIGDRGSTEAFF
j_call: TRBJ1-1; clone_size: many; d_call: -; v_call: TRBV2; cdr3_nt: TGTGCCAGGATGGTGAACACTGAAGCTTTCTTT; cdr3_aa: CARMVNTEAFF
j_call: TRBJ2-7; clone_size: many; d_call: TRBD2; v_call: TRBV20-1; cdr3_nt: TGCAGTGCTAGCCCAGAACCAAGCGCTAGCGGGAGGTCCTACGAGCAGTACTTC; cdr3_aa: CSASPEPSASGRSYEQYF
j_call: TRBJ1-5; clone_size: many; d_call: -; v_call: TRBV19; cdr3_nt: TGTGCCAGTCGAGCCATCCGGGGGGATCAGCCCCAGCATTTT; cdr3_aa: CASRAIRGDQPQHF
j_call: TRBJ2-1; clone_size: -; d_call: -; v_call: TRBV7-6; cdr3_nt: TGTGCCAGCAGCTTAGCCGGGACCCCGTACAATGAGCAGTTCTTC; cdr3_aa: CASSLAGTPYNEQFF